The 27 T cell receptor beta chains in this list originate from one sample, sequenced in a study of blood T cell repertoires in COVID-19. Only in-frame clones appear in the TCRdb table, and some are missing; sequencing was by immunoSEQ multiplex PCR. The table lists some 530,000 clones, approximately 83% of them singletons. The sequenced sample consisted of peripheral blood. All receptors derive from a human donor in a cohort sampled during active COVID-19.

This chain joins TRBV5-1 and TRBJ2-7; D perhaps matches TRBD2 (6 bases). CDR1 and CDR2 from the germline V gene are SGHRS and YFSETQ. V lost 6 bases and J 1 base, leaving 14 bases between the germline ends. The length of the CDR3 is 14 residues. CDR3 in amino acids: CASNPWGESYEQYF. The DNA for the CDR3 is TGCGCCAGCAACCCTTGGGGGGAATCCTACGAGCAGTACTTC.

CDR3 sequence: CASSQGRGTGELFF. In DNA form, the CDR3 reads TGCGCCAGCAGCCAAGGAAGGGGGACCGGGGAGCTGTTTTTT. The chain carries TRBV4-1 and TRBJ2-2; TRBD1 is a possible D gene (6 bases). Trimming shortened V by 1 base and J by 5 bases, and 8 bases separated the two germline ends. The CDR3 runs 14 residues. Germline V gene sequence: CDR1 MGHRA, CDR2 YSYEKL.

This clone was observed a few times. This chain links TRBV7-9 with TRBJ2-2; 8 bases line up with TRBD1. Germline-derived CDR1 and CDR2 are SEHNR and FQNEAQ (reference sequence). The CDR3 spans 16 residues. V was pared by 5 bases and J by 6 bases, with 11 bases of the junction left unmatched. CDR3 nucleotide sequence: TGTGCCAGCAGCCCTTTCGGACAGGGCGCTGCCGGGGAGCTGTTTTTT. Translated, it gives CASSPFGQGAAGELFF.

This clone appeared a few times. The chain recombines TRBV5-1 with TRBJ1-3; maybe TRBD1 (5 bases). CDR3 length: 16 amino acids. The V gene lost 0 bases and the J gene lost 0 bases, with 10 bases spanning the gap. Germline lookup yields CDR1 SGHRS and CDR2 YFSETQ. CDR3 bases: TGCGCCAGCAGCTTGGACGGGGACTTCTCTGGAAACACCATATATTTT. Residues: CASSLDGDFSGNTIYF.

This chain connects TRBV5-5 to TRBJ2-3; D call uncertain. Per the germline V gene, CDR1 is SGHKS and CDR2 is YYEKEE (reference sequence). The V and J ends lost 6 bases and 1 base respectively, with 12 bases between them. CDR3 length: 14 amino acids. DNA for the CDR3: TGTGCCAGCAACTCGAACGGAGGCACAGATACGCAGTATTTT. Translated, it gives CASNSNGGTDTQYF. Full variable domain (outside the CDR3, taken from reference TRBV5-5 and TRBJ2-3): DAGVTQSPTHLIKTRGQQVTLRCSPISGHKSVSWYQQVLGQGPQFIFQYYEKEERGRGNFPDRFSARQFPNYSSELNVNALLLGDSALYLCASNSNGGTDTQYFGPGTRLTVL.

CDR3 sequence (DNA): TGTGCCAGCAGCGTTAGGGGGGGAGAGACCCAGTACTTC. Its translation: CASSVRGGETQYF. The chain joins TRBV9 to TRBJ2-5; tentatively, D is TRBD2 (7 bases). Germline assignment: CDR1 SGDLS and CDR2 YYNGEE. Trimming removed 2 bases from V and 4 bases from J, with 9 bases in between. The CDR3 extends over 13 amino acids.

This clone was counted between two and nine times. The V and J genes are TRBV28 and TRBJ2-5, with TRBD1 matching over 7 bases. V gave up 4 bases and J gave up 1 base; unmatched junction bases: 3. Looked up from germline, CDR1 is MDHEN and CDR2 is SYDVKM. The CDR3 has 14 residues. In DNA form, the CDR3 reads TGTGCCAGCAGTTCACAGGGGTTCCAAGAGACCCAGTACTTC. Translation gives CASSSQGFQETQYF. The variable domain in full, with the rest retrieved from reference TRBV28 and TRBJ2-5, is DVKVTQSSRYLVKRTGEKVFLECVQDMDHENMFWYRQDPGLGLRLIYFSYDVKMKEKGDIPEGYSVSREKKERFSLILESASTNQTSMYLCASSSQGFQETQYFGPGTRLLVL.

The chain has TRBV4-2 and TRBJ1-1, with D hard to call. V was cut by 0 bases and J by 4 bases, with 9 bases left in between. The CDR3 is 14 amino acids. Germline V CDR1 and CDR2: LGHNA, YNFKEQ. This CDR3 is CASSQEARGTEAFF. DNA of the CDR3: TGTGCCAGCAGCCAAGAGGCCCGGGGCACTGAAGCTTTCTTT.

This sequence joins TRBV19 and TRBJ1-2, with D possibly TRBD1 on 5 matching bases. Trimming shortened V by 5 bases and J by 6 bases, and 22 bases separated the two germline ends. Germline loops: CDR1 LNHDA, CDR2 SQIVND (reference sequence). The CDR3 has 16 residues. The CDR3 nucleotides are TGTGCCAGTAGTCCCTTATACCCCCGGGGGGAGGATGGCTACACCTTC. This gives the protein CASSPLYPRGEDGYTF.

The chain uses TRBV19 and TRBJ2-1; tentative D call: TRBD2 (6 bases). The CDR3 contains 15 residues. Germline CDR1 reads LNHDA; CDR2 reads SQIVND (reference sequence). The V end was cut by 0 bases, the J end by 3 bases, with 9 bases between. The CDR3 coding sequence is TGTGCCAGTAGTATAGACCGGGGGAACTACAATGAGCAGTTCTTC. Residues: CASSIDRGNYNEQFF.

CDR3 coding DNA: TGTGCCAGCAGCTTGGGTAGCGGGAGGGGGCAAGAGACCCAGTACTTC. Translated: CASSLGSGRGQETQYF. The chain couples TRBV7-2 to TRBJ2-5, with 11 bases aligning to TRBD2. Unmatched junction bases numbered 5, after V lost 3 bases and J lost 2 bases. The germline V gene has CDR1 SGHTA and CDR2 FQGNSA. This CDR3 region has 16 residues.

The gene calls are TRBV19 and TRBJ1-5, with no clear D. Germline loops: CDR1 LNHDA, CDR2 SQIVND (reference sequence). The CDR3 totals 16 residues. The V end lost 1 base, the J end lost 0 bases, and 10 bases lay between the germline ends. Here the CDR3 reads CASSIGRTVSNQPQHF. The CDR3 coding sequence is TGTGCCAGTAGTATAGGAAGAACTGTTAGCAATCAGCCCCAGCATTTT.

This clone was observed a single time. V usage is TRBV28 and J usage is TRBJ2-7; 13 bases map to TRBD2. This CDR3 is built from 17 residues. Germline lookup yields CDR1 MDHEN and CDR2 SYDVKM. V lost 6 bases, J lost 3 bases, and 11 bases stayed unmatched. CDR3 coding DNA: TGTGCCAGCAGCTCAGCGAGTCGGACTAGCGGGAGCTACGAGCAGTACTTC. This translates into CASSSASRTSGSYEQYF.

V and J are TRBV2 and TRBJ2-6; tentatively, D is TRBD2 (6 bases). Trimming took 4 bases from V and 0 from J, leaving 13 bases between them. CDR1 and CDR2 (germline): SNHLY, FYNNEI. The CDR3 is 17 residues long. CDR3 DNA sequence: TGTGCCAGCAGTGCGGGACTTCCCCCCTCTGGGGCCAACGTCCTGACTTTC. Its translation: CASSAGLPPSGANVLTF.

This chain links TRBV25-1 with TRBJ1-2; 7 bases line up with TRBD1. In germline, CDR1 is MGHDK, CDR2 SYGVNS. The ends lost 3 bases at V and 4 bases at J; junction bases unmatched: 8. This CDR3 has 15 amino acids. CDR3 amino acids: CASSDRGGGIYGYTF. The CDR3 DNA follows: TGTGCCAGCAGTGACCGAGGGGGCGGGATCTATGGCTACACCTTC.

The chain carries TRBV18 and TRBJ1-5; weak D call: TRBD1 (5 bases). The CDR3 has 17 amino acids. Trimming left V 3 bases short and J 2 bases short, with 17 bases between. Germline assignment: CDR1 KGHSH and CDR2 LQKENI. CDR3 in DNA: TGTGCCAGCTCACCTTTGGGGCCGGGAGTCGGCAATCAGCCCCAGCATTTT. Translated: CASSPLGPGVGNQPQHF.

This chain links TRBV29-1 with TRBJ1-2; D is undetermined. CDR3 size: 11 residues. V was shortened by 6 bases and J by 2 bases, with 7 bases between the two germline ends. Germline V gene data show CDR1 as SQVTM and CDR2 as ANQGSEA. The DNA of the CDR3 is TGCAGCGTCCTAATGAACTATGGCTACACCTTC. Amino acids: CSVLMNYGYTF.

The genes are TRBV12-5 and TRBJ2-7, with 7 bases lining up with TRBD1. Per germline, CDR1 LGHNT and CDR2 FRNRAP. The CDR3 contains 17 residues. J gave up 0 bases and V 2 bases, and 10 bases lay outside the gene matches. CDR3 residues: CASGLFPSGGASYEQYF. DNA of the CDR3: TGTGCTAGTGGTTTGTTTCCTTCAGGGGGAGCCTCCTACGAGCAGTACTTC.

The chain carries TRBV6-4 and TRBJ2-1, with a tentative D call TRBD1 (5 bases). CDR3 length: 13 residues. Trimming stripped 6 bases from V and 2 bases from J, with 8 bases between. From germline, CDR1 is MRHNA and CDR2 SNTAGT. The CDR3 sequence is CASSPDTYNEQFF. CDR3 coding DNA: TGTGCCAGCAGCCCGGACACCTACAATGAGCAGTTCTTC.

V usage is TRBV25-1 and J usage is TRBJ2-7; TRBD1 matches at 8 bases. Germline values: CDR1 MGHDK, CDR2 SYGVNS. J was trimmed by 4 bases and V by 3 bases; bases with no gene match: 8. This CDR3 spans 15 amino acids. CDR3 sequence: CASSDLKGQVYEQYF. CDR3 DNA sequence: TGTGCCAGCAGTGACCTGAAGGGACAGGTTTACGAGCAGTACTTC.

The chain uses TRBV9 and TRBJ2-7; a possible D gene is TRBD2 (7 bases). The germline V gene has CDR1 SGDLS and CDR2 YYNGEE. The CDR3 contains 15 residues. V lost 3 bases, J lost 3 bases, and 16 bases lay in between. The CDR3 protein is CASSASGGFSYEQYF. CDR3 nucleotides: TGTGCCAGCAGCGCGTCGGGGGGCTTCAGCTACGAGCAGTACTTC.

V gene TRBV12-3 or TRBV12-4 combines with J gene TRBJ1-1; D is unclear. This CDR3 spans 13 amino acids. The V gene lost 3 bases and the J gene lost 3 bases, with 8 bases spanning the gap. The CDR3 loop is CASSFGRDTEAFF. The DNA for the CDR3 is TGTGCCAGCAGTTTCGGGAGAGACACTGAAGCTTTCTTT.

The chain employs TRBV18 and TRBJ2-1, with a tentative D call TRBD1 (5 bases). CDR3 length equals 13 residues. V was shortened by 6 bases and J by 9 bases, with 15 bases between the two germline ends. CDR1 is KGHSH and CDR2 is LQKENI in the germline V gene. CDR3 sequence: CASSLGQQFEQFF. DNA of the CDR3: TGTGCCAGCTCTCTGGGGCAACAATTTGAGCAGTTCTTC.

This chain links TRBV30 with TRBJ2-1; 7 bases match TRBD2. This CDR3 spans 18 amino acids. CDR1 GTSNPN and CDR2 SVGIG come from the germline V gene (reference sequence). V lost 1 base to trimming and J lost 2 bases; unmatched junction nucleotides: 14. As DNA, the CDR3 is TGTGCCTGGAGTGAGGGTCGAGCGGGAATGGGGCCCTACAATGAGCAGTTCTTC. The encoded protein is CAWSEGRAGMGPYNEQFF.

This clone has only a few counts. The chain links TRBV7-2 to TRBJ2-5; 10 bases are a match to TRBD2. Trimming at V came to 5 bases and at J to 2 bases, leaving 8 bases not matched to a gene. CDR3 size: 16 residues. The germline V gene encodes CDR1 SGHTA and CDR2 FQGNSA. Here the CDR3 DNA reads TGTGCCAGCAGCAAGAGGACTAGCGGATTACAAGAGACCCAGTACTTC. Translated: CASSKRTSGLQETQYF. Complete variable domain (other parts from reference TRBV7-2 and TRBJ2-5): GAGVSQSPSNKVTEKGKDVELRCDPISGHTALYWYRQSLGQGLEFLIYFQGNSAPDKSGLPSDRFSAERTGGSVSTLTIQRTQQEDSAVYLCASSKRTSGLQETQYFGPGTRLLVL.

The rearrangement joins TRBV5-5 to TRBJ1-2, with 10 bases identical to TRBD1. CDR1 and CDR2 (germline): SGHKS, YYEKEE (reference sequence). The CDR3 length is 18 residues. J was trimmed by 6 bases and V by 0 bases; bases with no gene match: 14. The CDR3 DNA reads as TGTGCCAGCAGCTTGGATTGGGGGCCGGGACAGGGGTACGATGGCTACACCTTC. Translating it yields CASSLDWGPGQGYDGYTF.

This chain joins TRBV6-5 and TRBJ2-7; TRBD1 matches 8 bases. The CDR3 runs to 14 residues. Germline trimming cut 0 bases from V and 5 bases from J; bases unmatched to any gene: 3. CDR1 and CDR2 (germline): MNHEY, SVGAGI. This CDR3 reads CASSYSQGANEQYF. As DNA, the CDR3 is TGTGCCAGCAGTTACTCGCAGGGGGCAAACGAGCAGTACTTC.